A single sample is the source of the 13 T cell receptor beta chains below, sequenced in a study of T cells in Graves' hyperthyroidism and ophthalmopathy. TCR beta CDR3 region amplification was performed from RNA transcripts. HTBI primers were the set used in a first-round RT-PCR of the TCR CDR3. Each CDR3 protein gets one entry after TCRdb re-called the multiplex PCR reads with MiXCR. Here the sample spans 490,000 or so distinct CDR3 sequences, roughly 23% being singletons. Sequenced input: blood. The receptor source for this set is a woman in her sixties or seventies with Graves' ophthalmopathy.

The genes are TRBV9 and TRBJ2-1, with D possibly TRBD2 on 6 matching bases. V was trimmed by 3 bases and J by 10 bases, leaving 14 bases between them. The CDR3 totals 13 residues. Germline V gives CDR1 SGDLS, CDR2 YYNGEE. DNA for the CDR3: TGTGCCAGCAGCGCTGGGCAAGGGAGGGAGCAGTTCTTC. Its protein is CASSAGQGREQFF.

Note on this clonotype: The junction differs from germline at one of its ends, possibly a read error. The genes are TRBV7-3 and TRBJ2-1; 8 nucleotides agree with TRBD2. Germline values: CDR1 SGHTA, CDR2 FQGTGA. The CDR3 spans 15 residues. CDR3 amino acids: CASSQVGRAYNEQFF. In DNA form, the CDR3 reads TGCGCCAGCAGCCAAGTCGGGAGGGCCTACAATGAGCAGTTCTTC.

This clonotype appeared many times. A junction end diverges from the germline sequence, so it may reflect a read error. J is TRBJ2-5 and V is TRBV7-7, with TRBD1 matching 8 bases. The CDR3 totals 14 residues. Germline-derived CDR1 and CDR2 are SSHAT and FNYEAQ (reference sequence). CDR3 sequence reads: CASSRGQGQETQYF. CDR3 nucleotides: TGTGCTAGCAGCCGTGGACAGGGCCAAGAGACCCAGTACTTC. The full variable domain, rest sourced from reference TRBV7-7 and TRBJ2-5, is GAGVSQSPRYKVTKRGQDVTLRCDPISSHATLYWYQQALGQGPEFLTYFNYEAQPDKSGLPSDRFSAERPEGSISTLTIQRTEQRDSAMYRCASSRGQGQETQYFGPGTRLLVL.

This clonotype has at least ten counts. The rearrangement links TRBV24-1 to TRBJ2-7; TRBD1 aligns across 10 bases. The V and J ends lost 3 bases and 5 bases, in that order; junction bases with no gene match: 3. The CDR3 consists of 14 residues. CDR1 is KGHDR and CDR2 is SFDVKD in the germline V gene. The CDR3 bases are TGTGCCACCAGTGATCCGACAGGGGGCGACGAGCAGTACTTC. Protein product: CATSDPTGGDEQYF.

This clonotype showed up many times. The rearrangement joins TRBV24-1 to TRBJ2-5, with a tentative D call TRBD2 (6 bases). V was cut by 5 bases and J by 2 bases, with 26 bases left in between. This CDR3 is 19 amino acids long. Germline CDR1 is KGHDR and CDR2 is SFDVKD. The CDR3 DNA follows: TGTGCCACCAGTGCCATGTGGGGGAGGACCGCCTTCGATCAAGAGACCCAGTACTTC. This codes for CATSAMWGRTAFDQETQYF.

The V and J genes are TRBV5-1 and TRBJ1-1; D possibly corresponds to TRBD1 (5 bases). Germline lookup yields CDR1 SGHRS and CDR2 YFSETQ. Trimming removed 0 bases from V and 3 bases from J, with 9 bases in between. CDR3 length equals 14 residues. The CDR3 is CASSLGGDDTEAFF. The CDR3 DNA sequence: TGCGCCAGCAGCTTGGGGGGGGACGACACTGAAGCTTTCTTT. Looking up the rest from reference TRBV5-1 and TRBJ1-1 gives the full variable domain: KAGVTQTPRYLIKTRGQQVTLSCSPISGHRSVSWYQQTPGQGLQFLFEYFSETQRNKGNFPGRFSGRQFSNSRSEMNVSTLELGDSALYLCASSLGGDDTEAFFGQGTRLTVV.

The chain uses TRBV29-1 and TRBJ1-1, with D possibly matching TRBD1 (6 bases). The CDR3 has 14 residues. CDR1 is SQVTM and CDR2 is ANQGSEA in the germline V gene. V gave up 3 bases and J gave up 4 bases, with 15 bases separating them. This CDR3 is CSVESGARVTEAFF. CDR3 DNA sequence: TGCAGCGTTGAGTCGGGGGCGCGTGTCACTGAAGCTTTCTTT.

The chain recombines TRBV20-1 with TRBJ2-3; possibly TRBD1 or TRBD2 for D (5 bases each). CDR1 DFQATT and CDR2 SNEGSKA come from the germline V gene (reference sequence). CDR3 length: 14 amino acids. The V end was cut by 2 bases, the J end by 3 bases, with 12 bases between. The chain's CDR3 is CSARRGSFTDTQYF. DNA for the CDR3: TGCAGTGCTAGACGGGGCTCTTTTACAGATACGCAGTATTTT.

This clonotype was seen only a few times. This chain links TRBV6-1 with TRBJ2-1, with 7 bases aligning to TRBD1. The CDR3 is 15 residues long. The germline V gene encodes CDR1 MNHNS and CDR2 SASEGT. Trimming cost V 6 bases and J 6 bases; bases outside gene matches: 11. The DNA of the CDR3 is TGTGCCAGCAGCACCCGACAGGGTGCCGTCAATGAGCAGTTCTTC. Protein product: CASSTRQGAVNEQFF.

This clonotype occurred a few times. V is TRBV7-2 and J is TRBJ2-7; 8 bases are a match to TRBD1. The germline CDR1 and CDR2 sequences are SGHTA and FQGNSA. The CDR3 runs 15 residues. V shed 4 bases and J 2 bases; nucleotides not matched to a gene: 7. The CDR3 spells CASSWVTGGTYEQYF. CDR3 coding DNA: TGTGCCAGCAGCTGGGTCACAGGGGGTACCTACGAGCAGTACTTC.

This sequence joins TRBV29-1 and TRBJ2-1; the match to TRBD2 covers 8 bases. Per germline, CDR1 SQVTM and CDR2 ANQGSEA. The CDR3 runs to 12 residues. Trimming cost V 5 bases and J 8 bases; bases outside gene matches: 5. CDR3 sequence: CSVQGLADEQFF. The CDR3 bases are TGCAGCGTTCAAGGACTAGCCGATGAGCAGTTCTTC.

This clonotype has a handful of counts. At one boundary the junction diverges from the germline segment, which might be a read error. The CDR3: CSARNGRFYF. CDR3 coding DNA: TGCAGTGCTAGAAACGGCCGCTTCTACTTT. This chain links TRBV20-1 with TRBJ1-6, with D unclear. The CDR3 runs to 10 residues. In germline, CDR1 is DFQATT, CDR2 SNEGSKA (reference sequence).

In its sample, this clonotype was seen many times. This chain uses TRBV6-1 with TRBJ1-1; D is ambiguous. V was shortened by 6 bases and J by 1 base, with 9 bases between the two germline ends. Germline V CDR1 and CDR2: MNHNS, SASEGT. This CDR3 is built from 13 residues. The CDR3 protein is CASRLSRNTEAFF. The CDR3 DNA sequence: TGTGCCAGCAGATTGAGCAGGAACACTGAAGCTTTCTTT.